This T cell receptor beta chain was obtained from a study of cytomegalovirus exposure and HLA in healthy donors. Overall study context: Tens of millions of unique TCRs from HLA-typed donors were held in an early release of data. Caucasian-associated ancestry cluster membership applied to just over 80% of over 350 genotyped donors.

Those who donated were healthy bone marrow donors. CDR1 and CDR2 (germline): MNHNS, SASEGT. The trim removed 0 bases at V and 6 bases at J, leaving 5 bases unmatched. The CDR3 consists of 15 residues. 60 Vbeta and 13 Jbeta primers were used in PCR. The table came from immunoSEQ multiplex PCR; TCRdb's copy has only in-frame clones and leaves some out. The sample contains approximately 120,000 clones, approximately 80% of which appear only once. The sequenced sample consisted of PBMCs. The origin of this receptor is a man aged 35 to 55 in good health and CMV-seronegative. The chain is built from TRBV6-1 and TRBJ1-5; 7 bases align to TRBD1. CDR3 bases: TGTGCCAGCAGTGAAGCAACGGAGGGGGCTCAGCCCCAGCATTTT. The encoded protein is CASSEATEGAQPQHF.